The 30 T cell receptor beta chains presented below share a single source sample, sequenced in a study of T cells after yellow fever vaccination. TCRdb redid the calling of the 5' RACE reads with MiXCR, one entry per CDR3 protein. Altogether about 400,000 distinct CDR3 sequences are present, 6% to 8% being singletons, with the ten largest covering approximately 16%. The sample here was PBMCs, taken 5 days after the yellow fever booster vaccination. These receptors were collected from a man aged 25 to 40 who received the YFV17D yellow fever vaccine.

This clonotype has a handful of counts. The CDR3 here is CASGPGRLPAEQFF. As DNA, the CDR3 is TGTGCCAGCGGTCCGGGTCGCTTGCCCGCTGAGCAGTTCTTC. The chain links TRBV6-1 to TRBJ2-1; D not resolved. There are 14 residues in the CDR3. Germline V gene sequence: CDR1 MNHNS, CDR2 SASEGT. Trimming shortened V by 8 bases and J by 9 bases, and 20 bases separated the two germline ends.

The CDR3 loop reads CASSTGDGNQPQHF. The CDR3 DNA reads as TGCGCCAGCAGTACGGGGGATGGCAATCAGCCCCAGCATTTT. V and J are TRBV5-1 and TRBJ1-5; D perhaps matches TRBD1 (5 bases). Germline CDR1 and CDR2: SGHRS and YFSETQ. This CDR3 is 14 amino acids long. Trimming removed 5 bases from V and 2 bases from J, with 11 bases in between.

In this sample, this clonotype turned up a few times. CDR3 residues: CASSFKAGGTDTQYF. In nucleotides, the CDR3 is TGTGCCAGCAGCTTTAAGGCGGGAGGCACAGATACGCAGTATTTT. The rearrangement links TRBV5-4 to TRBJ2-3, with TRBD2 matching 7 bases. The CDR3 is 15 amino acids. V dropped 2 bases and J dropped 1; count of bases not matched to a gene: 4. CDR1 is SGHNT and CDR2 is YYREEE in the germline V gene (reference sequence).

V is TRBV12-3 or TRBV12-4 and J is TRBJ2-7; 7 nucleotides match TRBD1. V lost 2 bases to trimming and J lost 9 bases; unmatched junction nucleotides: 7. The CDR3 spans 13 residues. The CDR3 is CASSLTATGSQYF. The CDR3 DNA follows: TGTGCCAGCAGTTTAACTGCGACAGGGTCGCAGTACTTC.

The J gene is TRBJ1-5, the V gene TRBV7-2; 8 bases line up with TRBD1. There are 15 residues in the CDR3. V shed 2 bases, J shed 4 bases, and the junction held 4 bases outside the gene matches. CDR1 and CDR2 from the germline V gene are SGHTA and FQGNSA. The CDR3 sequence: CASSLTTGGNQPQHF. Here the CDR3 DNA reads TGTGCCAGCAGCTTAACCACAGGGGGGAATCAGCCCCAGCATTTT.

This clonotype was seen at least ten times. The rearrangement links TRBV28 to TRBJ2-3, with D perhaps being TRBD1 or TRBD2 (5 bases each). This CDR3 is built from 14 residues. V lost 7 bases, J lost 0 bases, and 11 bases lay in between. Germline V gene lookup returns CDR1 MDHEN and CDR2 SYDVKM. CDR3 sequence (DNA): TGTGCCAGCACCGAGGGGTTTAGCACAGATACGCAGTATTTT. It yields the protein CASTEGFSTDTQYF.

This clonotype was seen at least ten times. CDR3 residues: CASTFPLGEAFF. Here the CDR3 DNA reads TGTGCCAGCACCTTTCCTCTTGGTGAAGCTTTCTTT. V is TRBV12-3 or TRBV12-4 and J is TRBJ1-1; D gene uncertain. Trimming cost V 7 bases and J 7 bases, with 13 bases left between them. The CDR3 length is 12 residues.

Only a few counts were recorded for this clonotype. This chain connects TRBV10-3 to TRBJ2-2; 7 nucleotides match TRBD2. With 0 bases clipped from V and 7 bases from J, the junction kept 8 bases outside the gene matches. CDR1 and CDR2 from the germline V gene are ENHRY and SYGVKD. This CDR3 contains 16 residues. The CDR3: CAISESLAGVSGELFF. Here the CDR3 DNA reads TGTGCCATCAGTGAGTCGCTGGCGGGAGTCAGCGGGGAGCTGTTTTTT.

This clonotype showed up many times. The chain is built from TRBV20-1 and TRBJ1-5; TRBD1 aligns across 7 bases. Germline assignment: CDR1 DFQATT and CDR2 SNEGSKA (reference sequence). This CDR3 region has 15 residues. With V trimmed by 5 bases and J by 2 bases, 9 bases remained unmatched. CDR3 loop: CSACRGGGRNQPQHF. The CDR3 coding sequence is TGCAGTGCTTGCCGGGGAGGGGGCCGCAATCAGCCCCAGCATTTT.

This clonotype was found many times. The chain is built from TRBV23-1 and TRBJ2-5; perhaps TRBD1 as D (5 bases). TRBV23-1 is an ORF, with its function uncertain. Trimming shortened V by 0 bases and J by 0 bases, and 8 bases separated the two germline ends. The CDR3 loop spans 15 amino acids. The CDR3 sequence: CASSQSRQNQETQYF. The CDR3 DNA reads TGCGCCAGCAGTCAATCCAGACAGAACCAAGAGACCCAGTACTTC.

The genes are TRBV6-1 and TRBJ2-7; D not certain. This CDR3 has 14 residues. Trimming stripped 6 bases from V and 4 bases from J, with 16 bases between. CDR1 is MNHNS, CDR2 SASEGT, per germline. The CDR3 bases are TGTGCCAGCAGCCGAAGAACCTCGGCTTACGAGCAGTACTTC. Translated, it gives CASSRRTSAYEQYF.

This clonotype was counted only a few times. V is TRBV14 and J is TRBJ2-3; 10 nucleotides match TRBD2. The trim removed 1 base at V and 3 bases at J, leaving 4 bases unmatched. CDR3 length: 16 amino acids. CDR1 SGHDN and CDR2 FVKESK come from the germline V gene. CDR3 loop: CASSQAPGLATDTQYF. The CDR3 DNA follows: TGTGCCAGCAGCCAAGCCCCGGGACTAGCGACAGATACGCAGTATTTT.

CDR3 coding DNA: TGTGCCAGCAGCTTAGAAACCATACGCTCCTACGAGCAGTACTTC. Translated: CASSLETIRSYEQYF. This chain connects TRBV7-6 to TRBJ2-7; unclear D gene. The CDR3 spans 15 residues. CDR1 and CDR2 from the germline V gene are SGHVS and FNYEAQ. V lost 1 base and J 0 bases, leaving 10 bases between the germline ends.

This clonotype was counted only a few times. The chain employs TRBV6-1 and TRBJ2-5, with 7 nucleotides matching TRBD1. Germline-derived CDR1 and CDR2 are MNHNS and SASEGT. CDR3 length: 16 amino acids. The trim removed 6 bases at V and 2 bases at J, leaving 12 bases unmatched. CDR3 amino acids: CASRQTTGLSQETQYF. The CDR3 DNA sequence: TGTGCCAGCAGACAAACGACAGGGCTGTCGCAAGAGACCCAGTACTTC.

In its sample, this clonotype was seen many times. This chain uses TRBV7-2 with TRBJ1-5, with unresolved D. Trimming pared 3 bases from V and 0 bases from J, leaving 3 bases between. Germline lookup yields CDR1 SGHTA and CDR2 FQGNSA. The CDR3 is 13 amino acids. The CDR3 is CASSFNSNQPQHF. The CDR3 DNA reads as TGTGCCAGCAGCTTTAATAGCAATCAGCCCCAGCATTTT.

V and J are TRBV29-1 and TRBJ2-4, with D possibly TRBD1 on 5 matching bases. This CDR3 contains 14 residues. V was cut by 4 bases and J by 0 bases, with 10 bases left in between. CDR1 is SQVTM and CDR2 is ANQGSEA in the germline V gene. CDR3 protein: CSVVGALAKNIQYF. The DNA for the CDR3 is TGCAGCGTTGTAGGGGCACTAGCCAAAAACATTCAGTACTTC.

The chain combines TRBV27 with TRBJ2-1, with 7 bases identical to TRBD1. With 6 bases clipped from V and 5 bases from J, the junction kept 4 bases outside the gene matches. CDR3 length: 13 amino acids. Germline assignment: CDR1 MNHEY and CDR2 SMNVEV (reference sequence). The CDR3 reads CASRPGQNNEQFF. As DNA, the CDR3 is TGTGCCAGCAGGCCGGGACAGAACAATGAGCAGTTCTTC.

Many counts were recorded for this clonotype. V and J are TRBV5-1 and TRBJ2-5; a weak D match, TRBD1 (6 bases). V was shortened by 4 bases and J by 2 bases, with 18 bases between the two germline ends. The CDR3 consists of 16 residues. Germline CDR1 and CDR2: SGHRS and YFSETQ. DNA of the CDR3: TGCGCCAGCAGCCTAGCCCCTGGGACACTTCAAGAGACCCAGTACTTC. Encoded protein: CASSLAPGTLQETQYF.

This clonotype was seen repeatedly, ten times or more. The chain has TRBV5-1 and TRBJ2-1; D gene ambiguous. The CDR3 contains 15 residues. Germline values: CDR1 SGHRS, CDR2 YFSETQ. The ends were cut back, 6 bases at V and 1 base at J, with 14 bases in the middle. The CDR3 DNA follows: TGCGCCAGCAAACCCTCTGTCACATCCTACAATGAGCAGTTCTTC. Its protein is CASKPSVTSYNEQFF. The full variable domain, completed using reference TRBV5-1 and TRBJ2-1, is KAGVTQTPRYLIKTRGQQVTLSCSPISGHRSVSWYQQTPGQGLQFLFEYFSETQRNKGNFPGRFSGRQFSNSRSEMNVSTLELGDSALYLCASKPSVTSYNEQFFGPGTRLTVL.

This clonotype was picked up a small number of times. CDR3 nucleotides: TGTGCCAGCAGAGTAAAGGGGCTAGCTATCACAGATACGCAGTATTTT. Amino acid sequence: CASRVKGLAITDTQYF. The chain uses TRBV27 and TRBJ2-3, with D perhaps matching TRBD1 or TRBD2 (5 bases each). CDR1 is MNHEY and CDR2 is SMNVEV in the germline V gene (reference sequence). The CDR3 has 16 amino acids. V was clipped by 6 bases and J by 2 bases, with 18 bases between them.

This clonotype was observed a handful of times. The J gene is TRBJ1-1, the V gene TRBV24-1; TRBD1 matches 8 bases. Losses at the gene ends were 5 bases for V and 6 bases for J; bases not matched to a gene: 13. The CDR3 contains 16 residues. CDR1 is KGHDR and CDR2 is SFDVKD in the germline V gene. CDR3 nucleotides: TGTGCCACCAGTGGTTCCAGGGGGCTTGGGTTCTCTGAAGCTTTCTTT. Amino acid sequence: CATSGSRGLGFSEAFF.

This clonotype showed up many times. The J gene is TRBJ2-3, the V gene TRBV5-5, with 12 bases lining up with TRBD2. Germline CDR1 reads SGHKS; CDR2 reads YYEKEE (reference sequence). This CDR3 is 18 amino acids long. V shed 4 bases, J shed 2 bases, and the junction held 11 bases outside the gene matches. CDR3 residues: CASSRGTSGLPSTDTQYF. DNA for the CDR3: TGTGCCAGCAGCCGAGGGACTAGCGGGCTGCCCTCCACAGATACGCAGTATTTT.

This clonotype occurred a few times. The chain joins TRBV12-3 or TRBV12-4 to TRBJ2-1; maybe TRBD2 (7 bases). V was shortened by 6 bases and J by 6 bases, with 18 bases between the two germline ends. This CDR3 region has 15 residues. CDR3 sequence (DNA): TGTGCCAGCAGGGGGGCGGGAGTTCCCGGCAATGAGCAGTTCTTC. Translating it yields CASRGAGVPGNEQFF.

This clonotype was counted a few times. The chain is built from TRBV5-4 and TRBJ2-1, with D uncertain. The CDR3 totals 12 residues. Germline values: CDR1 SGHNT, CDR2 YYREEE (reference sequence). V was shortened by 0 bases and J by 5 bases, with 3 bases between the two germline ends. The CDR3 spells CASSLEDNEQFF. Written as DNA, the CDR3 is TGTGCCAGCAGCTTGGAGGACAATGAGCAGTTCTTC.

The chain carries TRBV27 and TRBJ1-4, with 9 positions matching TRBD1. There are 13 residues in the CDR3. CDR1 MNHEY and CDR2 SMNVEV come from the germline V gene (reference sequence). Trimming cost V 6 bases and J 8 bases; bases outside gene matches: 4. CDR3 residues: CASRDRGREKLFF. The CDR3 nucleotides are TGTGCCAGCAGGGACAGGGGTAGGGAAAAACTGTTTTTT.

This clonotype was counted only a few times. This chain joins TRBV2 and TRBJ2-5; TRBD1 aligns across 8 bases. CDR1 SNHLY and CDR2 FYNNEI come from the germline V gene. Germline trimming cut 5 bases from V and 2 bases from J; bases unmatched to any gene: 10. This CDR3 is 16 amino acids long. CDR3 amino acids: CASSSGTGLQQETQYF. The CDR3 DNA sequence: TGTGCCAGCAGTTCTGGGACAGGCTTACAACAAGAGACCCAGTACTTC.

The table lists this clonotype with many counts. The chain couples TRBV29-1 to TRBJ1-5, with a possible D match to TRBD1 (6 bases). The CDR3 contains 13 residues. The ends were cut back, 6 bases at V and 0 bases at J, with 9 bases in the middle. Germline CDR1 and CDR2: SQVTM and ANQGSEA. CDR3 sequence reads: CSVRGDSNQPQHF. CDR3 nucleotide sequence: TGCAGCGTCAGGGGTGATAGCAATCAGCCCCAGCATTTT. The full variable domain, in which reference TRBV29-1 and TRBJ1-5 provide the parts outside the CDR3, is SAVISQKPSRDICQRGTSLTIQCQVDSQVTMMFWYRQQPGQSLTLIATANQGSEATYESGFVIDKFPISRPNLTFSTLTVSNMSPEDSSIYLCSVRGDSNQPQHFGDGTRLSIL.

This clonotype was counted ten times or more. This sequence joins TRBV12-3 or TRBV12-4 and TRBJ2-3; no firm D call. The CDR3 sequence is 16 residues long. V was pared by 8 bases and J by 0 bases, with 18 bases between. CDR3 loop: CASSFFGGSSTDTQYF. CDR3 nucleotide sequence: TGTGCCAGCTCCTTTTTCGGCGGATCTAGCACAGATACGCAGTATTTT.

This sequence joins TRBV7-9 and TRBJ1-2; 7 bases line up with TRBD1. This CDR3 contains 14 residues. After removal of 4 bases from V and 3 bases from J, the junction contained 5 bases not matched to a gene. CDR1 and CDR2 from the germline V gene are SEHNR and FQNEAQ (reference sequence). For the CDR3, the DNA is TGTGCCAGCAGCTCGAACAGGGGTCACTATGGCTACACCTTC. This encodes CASSSNRGHYGYTF. Looking up the rest from reference TRBV7-9 and TRBJ1-2 gives the full variable domain: DTGVSQNPRHKITKRGQNVTFRCDPISEHNRLYWYRQTLGQGPEFLTYFQNEAQLEKSRLLSDRFSAERPKGSFSTLEIQRTEQGDSAMYLCASSSNRGHYGYTFGSGTRLTVV.

This clonotype was seen repeatedly, ten times or more. The chain couples TRBV9 to TRBJ1-6; D gene unclear. V shed 0 bases and J shed 6 bases, with 7 bases lying between them. CDR1 is SGDLS, CDR2 YYNGEE, per germline. The CDR3 spans 14 residues. The CDR3 spells CASSVGHLNSPLHF. CDR3 DNA: TGTGCCAGCAGCGTAGGACACCTTAATTCACCCCTCCACTTT.